This T cell receptor beta chain was identified in a study of T cells in Graves' hyperthyroidism and ophthalmopathy. Findings of the study overall: The majority of expanded thyroid clonotypes above 0.001 also appeared in blood.

The definition of stable Graves' hyperthyroidism was no ophthalmopathy progression within 18 months. Patients aged 18 to 65 had newly diagnosed hyperthyroidism lasting under 2 months. The CDR3 loop spans 17 amino acids. The V gene's germline CDR1 is DFQATT and CDR2 SNEGSKA (reference sequence). Trimming removed 2 bases from V and 6 bases from J, with 24 bases in between. This clonotype was detected only a few times. Its antigen is unknown. The investigators amplified TCR beta CDR3 regions from RNA transcripts. A set of HTBI primers served as the primers for a first-round RT-PCR of the TCR CDR3. TCRdb processed the multiplex PCR reads anew with MiXCR; each CDR3 protein has one entry. The sample shows 340,000 or so distinct CDR3 sequences, 21% of them seen only once.

Material: blood. This sequence joins TRBV20-1 and TRBJ2-3; a possible D gene is TRBD1 (5 bases). The sequence was collected from a woman in her forties or fifties with Graves' hyperthyroidism. CDR3 sequence (DNA): TGCAGTGCTAGACTCCCCCGACAGTCGTCTTCATCGGATACGCAGTATTTT. Translation: CSARLPRQSSSSDTQYF.